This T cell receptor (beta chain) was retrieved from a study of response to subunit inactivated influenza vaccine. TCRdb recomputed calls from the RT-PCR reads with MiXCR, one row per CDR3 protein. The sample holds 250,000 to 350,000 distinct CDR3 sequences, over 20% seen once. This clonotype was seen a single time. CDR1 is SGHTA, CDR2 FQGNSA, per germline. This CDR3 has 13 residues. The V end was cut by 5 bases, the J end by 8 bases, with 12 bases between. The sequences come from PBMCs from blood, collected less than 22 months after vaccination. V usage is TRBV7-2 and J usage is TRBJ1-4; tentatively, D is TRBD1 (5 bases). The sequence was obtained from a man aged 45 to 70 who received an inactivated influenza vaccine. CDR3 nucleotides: TGTGCCAGCAGCCCTCGGACAAGAGAAAAACTGTTTTTT. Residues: CASSPRTREKLFF.